The rows below give T cell receptor beta chains drawn from one sample of a study of CD8+ T cells in alopecia areata. Profiled with immunoSEQ multiplex PCR; TCRdb holds only in-frame clones, not every one. There are some 220,000 clones in the sample; under 75% occur only once, and around 1.5% lies in the top ten. The source was CD4+ T cells sorted from blood, collected at week 4, from a patient treated with tofacitinib. Every receptor here comes from a human donor with alopecia areata. CDR3s include the opening cysteine and the closing phenylalanine or tryptophan. A D gene is named only where the DNA matches it firmly. A row's size may be missing; if present it is once, few, many or a size class.

>.|TRBJ2-7|TRBV7-3|.
CASSRDSSSYEQYF
TGTGCCAGCAGCCGGGACTCGAGCTCCTACGAGCAGTACTTC
>.|TRBJ2-2|TRBV2|.
CASSELGPNNTGELFF
TGTGCCAGCAGTGAACTGGGGCCGAACAACACCGGGGAGCTGTTTTTT
>.|TRBJ2-6|TRBV11-1|many
CASSPGYSGSNGANVLTF
TGTGCCAGCAGCCCCGGGTACAGCGGGTCTAACGGGGCCAACGTCCTGACTTTC
>TRBD1|TRBJ2-7|TRBV14|.
CASSPRTGVYEQYF
TGTGCCAGCAGCCCTAGGACAGGGGTCTACGAGCAGTACTTC
>.|TRBJ1-4|TRBV6-5|few
CASSRQAATNEKLFF
TGTGCCAGCAGTAGACAGGCCGCAACTAATGAAAAACTGTTTTTT
>.|TRBJ2-7|TRBV7-3|.
CASSLTPSGTYEQYF
TGTGCCAGCAGCTTAACCCCTTCGGGGACCTACGAGCAGTACTTC
>.|TRBJ2-7|TRBV7-2|few
CASRPRTGAYEQYF
TGTGCCAGCAGACCCCGCACGGGGGCTTACGAGCAGTACTTC
>.|TRBJ1-2|TRBV19|.
CASAPTNYGYTF
TGTGCCAGTGCTCCAACTAACTATGGCTACACCTTC
>.|TRBJ1-1|TRBV25-1|.
CASSDSGPNTEAFF
TGTGCCAGCAGTGATTCAGGGCCAAACACTGAAGCTTTCTTT
>.|TRBJ1-1|TRBV4-3|.
CASSQEPPGGARNTEAFF
TGCGCCAGCAGCCAAGAACCTCCGGGGGGGGCCAGGAACACTGAAGCTTTCTTT
>TRBD1|TRBJ1-5|TRBV6-1|many
CASSWTGSEGQPQHF
TGTGCCAGCAGCTGGACAGGGAGTGAAGGTCAGCCCCAGCATTTT
>.|TRBJ1-1|TRBV2|.
CASSAPDGLNTEAFF
TGTGCCAGCAGCGCCCCGGACGGATTGAACACTGAAGCTTTCTTT
>.|TRBJ2-3|TRBV7-3|many
CASSLEAGASTDTQYF
TGTGCCAGCAGCCTCGAGGCAGGGGCTAGCACAGATACGCAGTATTTT
>.|TRBJ2-5|TRBV6-5|.
CASSSVGETQYF
TGTGCCAGCAGCTCTGTGGGGGAGACCCAGTACTTC
>.|TRBJ2-1|TRBV4-3|.
CASSRAQGGATNEQFF
TGCGCCAGCAGCCGCGCCCAGGGGGGGGCCACGAATGAGCAGTTCTTC
>.|TRBJ1-1|TRBV29-1|few
CSARTANTEAFF
TGCAGCGCTCGGACAGCGAACACTGAAGCTTTCTTT
>.|TRBJ1-1|TRBV9|.
CASSVAYGEVNTEAFF
TGTGCCAGCAGCGTAGCGTACGGGGAGGTGAACACTGAAGCTTTCTTT
>.|TRBJ1-5|TRBV27|.
CASSHRGSNQPQHF
TGTGCCAGCAGTCACAGAGGTAGCAATCAGCCCCAGCATTTT
>.|TRBJ2-3|TRBV29-1|.
CSVEWESTDTQYF
TGCAGCGTTGAATGGGAGAGCACAGATACGCAGTATTTT
>.|TRBJ2-2|TRBV11-3|.
CASSPDGGGELFF
TGTGCCAGCAGCCCTGACGGGGGTGGGGAGCTGTTTTTT
>.|TRBJ1-2|TRBV29-1|few
CSVEKHRGPRGYGYTF
TGCAGCGTTGAAAAACATCGGGGCCCTAGGGGCTATGGCTACACCTTC
>.|TRBJ1-6|TRBV7-9|.
CASSLPTHNSPLHF
TGTGCCAGCAGCTTACCGACCCATAATTCACCCCTCCACTTT
>TRBD2|TRBJ2-1|TRBV4-2|.
CASSQDLTSGSYNEQFF
TGTGCCAGCAGCCAAGATCTTACTAGCGGCTCCTACAATGAGCAGTTCTTC
>.|TRBJ1-1|TRBV6-1|.
CASGDGKAFF
TGTGCCAGCGGGGACGGAAAAGCTTTCTTT
>.|TRBJ1-1|TRBV7-9|.
CASSLAQVPEAFF
TGTGCCAGCAGCTTAGCACAGGTGCCCGAAGCTTTCTTT
>TRBD1|TRBJ2-1|TRBV7-2|.
CASSQGVANEQFF
TGTGCCAGCAGTCAGGGGGTGGCCAATGAGCAGTTCTTC
>.|TRBJ2-2|TRBV19|.
CASSIRVTGELFF
TGTGCCAGTAGTATCCGCGTTACCGGGGAGCTGTTTTTT
>.|TRBJ2-3|TRBV20-1|once
CSAAGEDTQYF
TGCAGTGCTGCAGGGGAAGATACGCAGTATTTT
>TRBD1|TRBJ1-2|TRBV7-2|.
CASSPRTGSFGGYTF
TGTGCCAGCAGCCCCAGGACAGGGAGCTTTGGTGGCTACACCTTC
>TRBD2|TRBJ2-5|TRBV7-3|.
CASSLREGETQYF
TGTGCCAGCAGCCTTCGGGAGGGTGAGACCCAGTACTTC
>TRBD2|TRBJ2-1|TRBV2|.
CASSPAGEVAEQFF
TGTGCCAGCAGTCCAGCGGGGGAAGTGGCCGAGCAGTTCTTC
>.|TRBJ1-6|TRBV20-1|.
CSATLRGHLHF
TGCAGTGCTACTCTACGGGGGCACCTCCACTTT
>.|TRBJ2-5|TRBV29-1|few
CSGIQGRETQYF
TGCAGCGGAATACAGGGGAGGGAGACCCAGTACTTC
>.|TRBJ1-2|TRBV29-1|.
CSVDYGYTF
TGCAGCGTTGATTATGGCTACACCTTC
>.|TRBJ1-5|TRBV30|.
CAWSVRQGGSNQPQHF
TGTGCCTGGAGTGTACGTCAGGGAGGGAGCAATCAGCCCCAGCATTTT
>TRBD1|TRBJ1-2|TRBV6-1|few
CASSELVGQGYGYTF
TGTGCCAGCAGTGAACTGGTCGGACAGGGCTATGGCTACACCTTC
>.|TRBJ2-7|TRBV18|once
CASSPLGDEQYF
TGTGCCAGCTCACCATTGGGGGACGAGCAGTACTTC
>TRBD1|TRBJ2-1|TRBV29-1|.
CSVRDRGTYNEQFF
TGCAGCGTTCGAGACAGGGGTACCTACAATGAGCAGTTCTTC
>.|TRBJ1-2|TRBV30|.
CAWSVGPTLYGYTF
TGTGCCTGGAGTGTGGGCCCGACCTTATATGGCTACACCTTC
>.|TRBJ2-7|TRBV18|.
CASSPPLGGVGEQYF
TGTGCCAGCTCACCCCCCCTCGGCGGTGTAGGTGAGCAGTACTTC
>.|TRBJ2-7|TRBV7-9|.
CASSLGQYYEQYF
TGTGCCAGCAGCTTAGGGCAGTACTACGAGCAGTACTTC
>.|TRBJ2-3|TRBV15|.
CATSRRTGYTDTQYF
TGTGCCACCAGCAGGAGAACAGGGTATACAGATACGCAGTATTTT
>.|TRBJ1-6|TRBV29-1|.
CSPLGGRSSYNSPLHF
TGCAGCCCCCTCGGGGGCAGGAGCTCCTATAATTCACCCCTCCACTTT
>.|TRBJ2-5|TRBV7-2|.
CASSLGGFAAETQYF
TGTGCCAGCAGCTTAGGGGGGTTCGCAGCAGAGACCCAGTACTTC
>TRBD2|TRBJ2-7|TRBV14|many
CASSQGRSNLAGEQYF
TGTGCCAGCAGCCAAGGAAGGTCTAACCTAGCGGGCGAGCAGTACTTC
>.|TRBJ1-1|TRBV29-1|.
CSVGGKTEAFF
TGCAGCGTTGGTGGTAAGACTGAAGCTTTCTTT
>.|TRBJ2-7|TRBV6-6|.
CASRPRRVSYEQYF
TGTGCCAGCAGACCTCGCCGCGTCTCCTACGAGCAGTACTTC
>TRBD1|TRBJ2-1|TRBV29-1|few
CSVAGDRVTEQFF
TGCAGCGTGGCCGGGGACAGGGTAACTGAGCAGTTCTTC
>.|TRBJ1-5|TRBV23-1|.
CASSRYYQPQHF
TGCGCCAGCAGTCGTTACTATCAGCCCCAGCATTTT
>.|TRBJ1-2|TRBV29-1|few
CSVEAGEDGYTF
TGCAGCGTTGAGGCAGGTGAAGATGGCTACACCTTC
>.|TRBJ2-1|TRBV5-1|.
CASSLPKNGRQQFF
TGCGCCAGCAGCCTGCCCAAGAACGGCCGCCAGCAGTTCTTC
>.|TRBJ1-1|TRBV10-1|.
CASSSTVLSEAFF
TGCGCCAGCAGCTCCACAGTTTTAAGCGAAGCTTTCTTT
>TRBD1|TRBJ2-5|TRBV5-1|few
CASSHDRDPETQYF
TGCGCCAGCAGCCACGACAGGGACCCTGAGACCCAGTACTTC
>.|TRBJ2-5|TRBV18|few
CASSRFRSETQYF
TGTGCCAGCTCACGTTTCCGGTCGGAGACCCAGTACTTC
>TRBD1|TRBJ2-5|TRBV4-3|once
CASSPTGGQETQYF
TGCGCCAGCAGCCCGACAGGGGGTCAGGAGACCCAGTACTTC
>TRBD1|TRBJ1-1|TRBV7-9|few
CASSSPRLQGGAFF
TGTGCCAGCAGCTCACCGAGACTCCAGGGGGGAGCTTTCTTT
>TRBD1|TRBJ2-3|TRBV29-1|.
CSVLTGGLYTQYF
TGCAGCGTACTAACAGGGGGCCTTTATACGCAGTATTTT